The next 17 T cell receptor beta chains were all read from a single sample in a study of T-cell reconstitution after alpha-beta-depleted transplantation in children. This sample's TCRbeta library carried unique molecular identifier barcodes. TCRdb used MiXCR to reprocess the PCR reads, holding one entry per CDR3 protein. Of about 270,000 distinct CDR3 sequences in the sample, 9.9% were seen once. The source was PBMCs from the stem cell graft donor, collected from the stem cell graft. These receptors originate from a human donor who donated a stem cell graft to a child with SCID.

This clonotype was counted only a few times. This chain joins TRBV11-2 and TRBJ1-2, with a weak D call TRBD1 (5 bases). The CDR3 totals 14 residues. The germline V gene has CDR1 SGHAT and CDR2 FQNNGV. V shed 0 bases and J shed 8 bases, with 13 bases lying between them. CDR3 in DNA: TGTGCCAGCAGCTTAGATGGGGGGTTCGCGGGCTACACCTTC. It specifies CASSLDGGFAGYTF.

This clonotype was seen more than once but under ten times. The V gene is TRBV5-6, the J gene TRBJ1-4, with D unclear. V gave up 0 bases and J gave up 14 bases, with 17 bases separating them. This CDR3 is built from 14 residues. The germline V gene has CDR1 SGHDT and CDR2 YYEEEE. CDR3 region: CASSLATSAFSLFF. CDR3 DNA sequence: TGTGCCAGCAGCTTGGCCACAAGCGCCTTTAGTCTGTTTTTT.

There are a few counts of this clonotype. V gene TRBV29-1 combines with J gene TRBJ2-2, with D possibly being TRBD1 or TRBD2 (7 bases each). Trimming removed 5 bases at V and 5 bases at J, with 12 bases between. Germline CDR1 and CDR2: SQVTM and ANQGSEA. The CDR3 contains 13 residues. CDR3 DNA sequence: TGCAGCGTTCGACAGGGAGGGACCGGGGAGCTGTTTTTT. Its protein is CSVRQGGTGELFF.

This clonotype showed up just a few times. The V call is TRBV20-1, the J call TRBJ2-3, with D hard to call. V was shortened by 3 bases and J by 0 bases, with 19 bases between the two germline ends. Germline V gene lookup returns CDR1 DFQATT and CDR2 SNEGSKA (reference sequence). The CDR3 runs to 17 residues. The CDR3 nucleotides are TGCAGTGCTAGCCCGACTGAGAGAGTATTTAGCACAGATACGCAGTATTTT. Translating it yields CSASPTERVFSTDTQYF.

This clonotype was seen a few times. The genes are TRBV10-3 and TRBJ1-2, with TRBD1 matching 10 bases. After removal of 5 bases from V and 8 bases from J, the junction contained 11 bases not matched to a gene. This CDR3 comprises 15 residues. In germline, CDR1 is ENHRY, CDR2 SYGVKD. The CDR3 here is CAISSISGTGVGYTF. The CDR3, as DNA: TGTGCCATCAGTTCGATATCCGGGACAGGGGTCGGCTACACCTTC.

This chain uses TRBV9 with TRBJ2-5; 9 positions agree with TRBD2. Germline-derived CDR1 and CDR2 are SGDLS and YYNGEE. CDR3 length: 16 residues. The V and J ends lost 4 bases and 2 bases, in that order; junction bases with no gene match: 9. Here the CDR3 reads CASSRVGGGVQETQYF. The CDR3 nucleotides are TGTGCCAGCAGCCGAGTTGGCGGGGGGGTTCAAGAGACCCAGTACTTC.

The chain joins TRBV20-1 to TRBJ2-7; 9 positions agree with TRBD2. Germline V gene data show CDR1 as DFQATT and CDR2 as SNEGSKA (reference sequence). The CDR3 is 14 amino acids. Trimming cost V 5 bases and J 2 bases; bases outside gene matches: 7. CDR3 sequence: CSALPLAGPYEQYF. CDR3 in DNA: TGCAGTGCTTTACCGCTAGCGGGGCCCTACGAGCAGTACTTC.

The CDR3, as DNA: TGTGCCATCAGTGAGTGGGGGGAAGCTGGGGCCAACGTCCTGACTTTC. As protein: CAISEWGEAGANVLTF. This chain links TRBV10-3 with TRBJ2-6, with D perhaps TRBD2 (6 bases). The CDR3 extends over 16 amino acids. Deletions cut 1 base from V and 2 bases from J, with 9 bases between. Germline values: CDR1 ENHRY, CDR2 SYGVKD.

The V gene is TRBV7-9, the J gene TRBJ2-7; D tentatively reads TRBD1 or TRBD2 (5 bases each). This CDR3 has 16 amino acids. Trimming took off 8 bases at V and 3 bases at J, with 23 bases between the two ends. The germline V gene has CDR1 SEHNR and CDR2 FQNEAQ (reference sequence). CDR3 loop: CASSADSGTLSYEQYF. DNA for the CDR3: TGTGCCAGCTCGGCCGACTCCGGGACCTTAAGCTACGAGCAGTACTTC.

A few counts support this clonotype. CDR3 amino acids: CASSLGISGVVSYNEQFF. In nucleotides, the CDR3 is TGTGCCAGCAGCTTAGGAATTAGCGGGGTGGTATCCTACAATGAGCAGTTCTTC. J is TRBJ2-1 and V is TRBV11-1; 8 bases match TRBD2. Unmatched junction bases numbered 9, after V lost 1 base and J lost 1 base. The length of the CDR3 is 18 residues. CDR1 is SGHAT, CDR2 FQDESV, per germline (reference sequence).

In the case of this clonotype: The junction and the germline gene differ at one end; a read error may be behind it. The V call is TRBV5-6, the J call TRBJ1-2; the match to TRBD1 covers 8 bases. The germline V gene has CDR1 SGHDT and CDR2 YYEEEE. The CDR3 has 14 residues. DNA of the CDR3: TGTGTCAGCAGCCTTTTGCAGGGGGCGCGTGGCTACACCTTC. This encodes CVSSLLQGARGYTF.

This clonotype was counted only a few times. The chain employs TRBV27 and TRBJ1-5, with 7 bases that match TRBD1. Germline CDR1 and CDR2: MNHEY and SMNVEV (reference sequence). CDR3 length: 11 residues. Trimming at V came to 10 bases and at J to 7 bases, leaving 4 bases not matched to a gene. The CDR3 is CATGQMQPQHF. The CDR3 nucleotides are TGTGCCACGGGACAGATGCAGCCCCAGCATTTT.

This clonotype has more than one count but fewer than ten. The chain employs TRBV12-3 or TRBV12-4 and TRBJ2-3, with 8 bases matching TRBD1. The CDR3 spans 16 residues. The V and J ends lost 3 bases and 0 bases, in that order; junction bases with no gene match: 5. The CDR3 protein is CASSLAGGLSTDTQYF. CDR3 sequence (DNA): TGTGCCAGCAGTTTGGCAGGGGGCTTGAGCACAGATACGCAGTATTTT.

This clonotype was detected many times. The V call is TRBV9, the J call TRBJ1-5; TRBD1 aligns across 7 bases. J gave up 7 bases and V 0 bases, and 7 bases lay outside the gene matches. In germline, CDR1 is SGDLS, CDR2 YYNGEE. The CDR3 runs to 15 residues. The CDR3 sequence is CASSVDLGTAQPQHF. The CDR3 DNA follows: TGTGCCAGCAGCGTAGATTTAGGGACAGCACAGCCCCAGCATTTT.

This clonotype was picked up a small number of times. The chain is built from TRBV11-2 and TRBJ2-7; D gene ambiguous. From germline, CDR1 is SGHAT and CDR2 FQNNGV. This CDR3 comprises 14 residues. V was pared by 2 bases and J by 0 bases, with 8 bases between. CDR3 in amino acids: CASSLSASSYEQYF. DNA of the CDR3: TGTGCCAGCAGCTTAAGTGCTAGCTCCTACGAGCAGTACTTC.

The chain uses TRBV18 and TRBJ2-7; TRBD1 matches at 7 bases. The CDR3 spans 13 residues. The J segment lost 3 bases and the V segment lost 4 bases, leaving 3 bases of the junction unmatched. From germline, CDR1 is KGHSH and CDR2 LQKENI. The CDR3 is CASSHRGNYEQYF. As DNA, the CDR3 is TGTGCCAGCTCACACAGGGGAAACTACGAGCAGTACTTC.

This clonotype appeared a few times. This rearrangement joins TRBV7-2 to TRBJ2-5; 7 bases align to TRBD2. Germline V gene data show CDR1 as SGHTA and CDR2 as FQGNSA. V shed 0 bases, J shed 5 bases, and the junction held 9 bases outside the gene matches. The CDR3 loop spans 16 amino acids. CDR3 protein: CASSLALGGGMETQYF. CDR3 sequence (DNA): TGTGCCAGCAGCTTAGCCTTGGGGGGGGGAATGGAGACCCAGTACTTC. The whole variable domain, remainder taken from reference TRBV7-2 and TRBJ2-5, is GAGVSQSPSNKVTEKGKDVELRCDPISGHTALYWYRQSLGQGLEFLIYFQGNSAPDKSGLPSDRFSAERTGGSVSTLTIQRTQQEDSAVYLCASSLALGGGMETQYFGPGTRLLVL.